The count of the clone carrying this T cell receptor (beta chain) is one. Antigen unknown. The CDR3 spans 13 residues. V was shortened by 10 bases and J by 0 bases, with 9 bases between the two germline ends. Germline-derived CDR1 and CDR2 are SNHLY and FYNNEI. The sample belongs to a study of CD8+ T cells in alopecia areata. On the study more broadly: At a dose of 5 to 10 mg twice daily, oral tofacitinib was given to treated patients. Percent of scalp involved defined treated patients' severity scores.

Following extraction, RNA underwent reverse transcription to cDNA, which served as the sequencing template. Some clones are missing from TCRdb's copy, which holds only in-frame ones; the method was immunoSEQ multiplex PCR. The table shows under 20,000 clones, with around 60% occurring only once. The study, taken as a whole, reports: Scalp sequencing captures resident alphabeta T cells of normal skin too. In blood and scalp, many expanded lesional clones persisted during tofacitinib.

The treatment denotes: oral pan-JAK inhibitor, 5-10 mg twice daily. Researchers took lesional scalp punch biopsies and peripheral blood from people who were alopecia areata patients. V gene TRBV2 combines with J gene TRBJ2-2; possibly TRBD2 for D (5 bases). This TCR derives from a human donor with alopecia areata. The sample in question was skin, obtained at week 4, from a patient treated with tofacitinib. In nucleotides, the CDR3 is TGTGCCACCCGGACTGCGAACACCGGGGAGCTGTTTTTT. Protein sequence: CATRTANTGELFF.